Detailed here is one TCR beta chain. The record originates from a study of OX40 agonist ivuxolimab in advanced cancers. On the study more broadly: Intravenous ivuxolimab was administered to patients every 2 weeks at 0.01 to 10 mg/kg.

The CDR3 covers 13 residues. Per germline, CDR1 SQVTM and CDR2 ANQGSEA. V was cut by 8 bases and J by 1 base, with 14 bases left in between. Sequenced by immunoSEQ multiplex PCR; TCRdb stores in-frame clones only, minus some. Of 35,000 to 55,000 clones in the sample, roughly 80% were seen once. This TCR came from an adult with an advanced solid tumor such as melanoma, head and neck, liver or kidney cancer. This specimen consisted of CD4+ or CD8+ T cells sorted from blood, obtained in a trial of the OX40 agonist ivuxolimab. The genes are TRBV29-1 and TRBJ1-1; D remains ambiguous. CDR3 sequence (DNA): TGCAGCACTTGGGGAAGAGCGAACACTGAAGCTTTCTTT. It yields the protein CSTWGRANTEAFF. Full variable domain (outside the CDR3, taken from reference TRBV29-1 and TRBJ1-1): SAVISQKPSRDICQRGTSLTIQCQVDSQVTMMFWYRQQPGQSLTLIATANQGSEATYESGFVIDKFPISRPNLTFSTLTVSNMSPEDSSIYLCSTWGRANTEAFFGQGTRLTVV.